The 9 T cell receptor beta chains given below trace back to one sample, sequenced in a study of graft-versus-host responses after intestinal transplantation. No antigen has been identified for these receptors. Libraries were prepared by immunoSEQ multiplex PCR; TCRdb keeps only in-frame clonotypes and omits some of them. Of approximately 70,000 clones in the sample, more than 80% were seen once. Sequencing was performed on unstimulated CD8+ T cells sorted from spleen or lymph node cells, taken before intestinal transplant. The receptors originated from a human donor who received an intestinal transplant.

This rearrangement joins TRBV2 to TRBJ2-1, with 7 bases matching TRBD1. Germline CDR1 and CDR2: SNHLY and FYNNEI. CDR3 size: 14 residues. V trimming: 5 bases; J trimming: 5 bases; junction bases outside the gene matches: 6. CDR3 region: CASSRQGIHNEQFF. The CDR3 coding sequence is TGTGCCAGCAGTCGACAGGGTATCCACAATGAGCAGTTCTTC.

CDR3: CASSLYGTGVHEQYF. The CDR3 DNA is TGTGCCAGCAGTTTATACGGGACAGGGGTACACGAGCAGTACTTC. V and J are TRBV28 and TRBJ2-7, with 10 positions matching TRBD1. The CDR3 loop spans 15 amino acids. The V and J ends lost 1 base and 5 bases, in that order; junction bases with no gene match: 5. The V gene's germline CDR1 is MDHEN and CDR2 SYDVKM.

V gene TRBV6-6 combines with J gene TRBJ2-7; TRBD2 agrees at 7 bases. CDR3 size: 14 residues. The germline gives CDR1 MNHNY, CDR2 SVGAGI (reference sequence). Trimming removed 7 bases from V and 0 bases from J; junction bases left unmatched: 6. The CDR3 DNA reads TGTGCCAGCAACGGGGGGTCCAGCTCCTACGAGCAGTACTTC. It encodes CASNGGSSSYEQYF.

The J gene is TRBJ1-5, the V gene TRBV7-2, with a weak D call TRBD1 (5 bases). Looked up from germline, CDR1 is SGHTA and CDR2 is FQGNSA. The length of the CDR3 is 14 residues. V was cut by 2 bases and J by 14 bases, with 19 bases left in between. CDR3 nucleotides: TGTGCCAGCAGCTTATCCTCGTGGGGGGGAGGGAAGCATTTT. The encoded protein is CASSLSSWGGGKHF. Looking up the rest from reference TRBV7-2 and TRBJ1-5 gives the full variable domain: GAGVSQSPSNKVTEKGKDVELRCDPISGHTALYWYRQSLGQGLEFLIYFQGNSAPDKSGLPSDRFSAERTGGSVSTLTIQRTQQEDSAVYLCASSLSSWGGGKHFGDGTRLSIL.

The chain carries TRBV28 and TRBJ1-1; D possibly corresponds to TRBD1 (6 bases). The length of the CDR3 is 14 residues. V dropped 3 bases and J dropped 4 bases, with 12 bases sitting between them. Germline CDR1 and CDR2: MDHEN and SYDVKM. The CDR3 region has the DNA TGTGCCAGCAGTTTTCCCGGGACACTCACTGAAGCTTTCTTT. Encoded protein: CASSFPGTLTEAFF.

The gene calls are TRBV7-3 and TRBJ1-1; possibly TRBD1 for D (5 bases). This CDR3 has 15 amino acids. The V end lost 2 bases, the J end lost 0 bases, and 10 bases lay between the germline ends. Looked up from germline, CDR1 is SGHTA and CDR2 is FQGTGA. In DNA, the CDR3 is TGTGCCAGCAGCTTATACGGGGGATTGAACACTGAAGCTTTCTTT. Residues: CASSLYGGLNTEAFF.

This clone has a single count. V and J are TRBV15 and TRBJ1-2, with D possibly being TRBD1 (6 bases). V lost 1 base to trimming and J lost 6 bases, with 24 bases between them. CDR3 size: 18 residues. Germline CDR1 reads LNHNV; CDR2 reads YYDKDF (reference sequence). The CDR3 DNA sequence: TGTGCCACCAGCAGAGTTGAAGGGAGGGGGGGGCAGCGGGATGGCTACACCTTC. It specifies CATSRVEGRGGQRDGYTF.

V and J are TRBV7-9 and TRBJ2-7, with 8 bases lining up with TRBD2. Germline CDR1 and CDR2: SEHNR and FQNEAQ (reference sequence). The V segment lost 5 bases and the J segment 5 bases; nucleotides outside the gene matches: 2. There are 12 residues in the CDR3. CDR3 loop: CASSREGNEQYF. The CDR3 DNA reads TGTGCCAGCAGCCGGGAGGGGAACGAGCAGTACTTC. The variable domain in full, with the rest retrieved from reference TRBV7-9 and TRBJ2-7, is DTGVSQNPRHKITKRGQNVTFRCDPISEHNRLYWYRQTLGQGPEFLTYFQNEAQLEKSRLLSDRFSAERPKGSFSTLEIQRTEQGDSAMYLCASSREGNEQYFGPGTRLTVT.

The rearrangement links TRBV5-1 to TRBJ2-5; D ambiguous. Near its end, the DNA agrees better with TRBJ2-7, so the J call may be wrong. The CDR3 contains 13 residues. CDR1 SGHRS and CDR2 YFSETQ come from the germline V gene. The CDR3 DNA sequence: TGCGCCAGCAGCCTGGAGCTTGGAGCCGAGCAGTACTTC. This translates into CASSLELGAEQYF.